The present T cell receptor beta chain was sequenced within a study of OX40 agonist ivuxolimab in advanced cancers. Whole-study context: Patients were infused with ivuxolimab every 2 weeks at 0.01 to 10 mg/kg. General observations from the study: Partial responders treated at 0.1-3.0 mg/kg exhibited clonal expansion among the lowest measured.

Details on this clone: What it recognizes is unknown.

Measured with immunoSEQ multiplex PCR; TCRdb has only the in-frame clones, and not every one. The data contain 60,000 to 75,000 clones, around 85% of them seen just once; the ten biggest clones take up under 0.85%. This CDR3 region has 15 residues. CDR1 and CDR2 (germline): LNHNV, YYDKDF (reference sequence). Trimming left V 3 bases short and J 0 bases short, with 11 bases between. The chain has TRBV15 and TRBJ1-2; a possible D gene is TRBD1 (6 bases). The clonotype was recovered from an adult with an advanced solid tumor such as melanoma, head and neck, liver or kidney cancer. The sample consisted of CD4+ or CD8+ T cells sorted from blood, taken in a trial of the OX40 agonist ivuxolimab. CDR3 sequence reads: CATSRGQIANYGYTF. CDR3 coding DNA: TGTGCCACCAGCAGGGGACAAATAGCTAACTATGGCTACACCTTC.